The entry below gives a single T cell receptor beta chain sequence along with its context. This CDR3 is built from 13 residues. Germline trimming cut 3 bases from V and 8 bases from J; bases unmatched to any gene: 3. Looked up from germline, CDR1 is SGHTA and CDR2 is FQGNSA. These data belong to a study of blood T cell repertoires in COVID-19. Per the study methods: Amplifying reference gene primers gave estimates of nucleated cell counts. The assay was immunoSEQ multiplex PCR, and TCRdb's table has in-frame clones only and misses some. V and J calls and clone size are copied from that table; D and trimming were computed from the DNA. This sample has more than 450,000 clones, with roughly nine tenths found just once. Cohort assignment relied on participant-reported clinical history. What the recovered Cohort 3 donors had was two negative PCRs, clearance, or symptom resolution.

The chain has TRBV7-2 and TRBJ2-1, with TRBD2 identical over 8 bases. Sequences were obtained from PBMCs or T cells enriched from blood (not recorded which). This TCR came from a woman aged 18-29 years who had recovered from COVID-19. The CDR3 region has the DNA TGTGCCAGCAGCTTGGGACTAGAGGATGAGCAGTTCTTC. This sequence encodes CASSLGLEDEQFF.